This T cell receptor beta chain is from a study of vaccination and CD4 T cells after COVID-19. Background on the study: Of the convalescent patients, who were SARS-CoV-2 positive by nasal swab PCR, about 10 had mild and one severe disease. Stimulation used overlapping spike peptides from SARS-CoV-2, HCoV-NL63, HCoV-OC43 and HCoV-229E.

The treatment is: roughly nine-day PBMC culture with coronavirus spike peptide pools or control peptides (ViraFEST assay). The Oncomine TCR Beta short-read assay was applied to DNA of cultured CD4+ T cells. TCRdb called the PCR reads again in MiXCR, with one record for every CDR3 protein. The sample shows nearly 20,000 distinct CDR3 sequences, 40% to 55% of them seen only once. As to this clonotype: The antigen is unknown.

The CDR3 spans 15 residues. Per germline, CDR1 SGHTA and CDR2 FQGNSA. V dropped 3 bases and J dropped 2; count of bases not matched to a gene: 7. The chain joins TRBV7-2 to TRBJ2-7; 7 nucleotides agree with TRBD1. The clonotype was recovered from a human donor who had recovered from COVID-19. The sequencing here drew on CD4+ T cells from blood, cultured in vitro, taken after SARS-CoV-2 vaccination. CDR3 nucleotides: TGTGCCAGCAGCTTCTCGACAGGGCTTACCTACGAGCAGTACTTC. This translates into CASSFSTGLTYEQYF.